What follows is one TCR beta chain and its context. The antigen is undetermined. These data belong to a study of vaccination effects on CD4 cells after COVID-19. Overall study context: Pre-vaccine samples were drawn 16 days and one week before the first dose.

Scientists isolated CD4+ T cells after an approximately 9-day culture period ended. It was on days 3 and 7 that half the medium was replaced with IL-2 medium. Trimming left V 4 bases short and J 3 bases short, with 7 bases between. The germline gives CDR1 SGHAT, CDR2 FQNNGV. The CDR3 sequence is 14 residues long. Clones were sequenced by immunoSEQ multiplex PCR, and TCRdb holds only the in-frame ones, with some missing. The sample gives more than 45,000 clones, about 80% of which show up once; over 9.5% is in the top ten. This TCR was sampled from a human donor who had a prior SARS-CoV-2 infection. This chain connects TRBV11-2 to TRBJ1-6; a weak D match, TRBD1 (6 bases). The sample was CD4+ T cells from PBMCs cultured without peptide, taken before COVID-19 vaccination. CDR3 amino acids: CASSSQGYNSPLHF. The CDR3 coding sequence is TGTGCCAGCAGCTCACAGGGCTATAATTCACCCCTCCACTTT.